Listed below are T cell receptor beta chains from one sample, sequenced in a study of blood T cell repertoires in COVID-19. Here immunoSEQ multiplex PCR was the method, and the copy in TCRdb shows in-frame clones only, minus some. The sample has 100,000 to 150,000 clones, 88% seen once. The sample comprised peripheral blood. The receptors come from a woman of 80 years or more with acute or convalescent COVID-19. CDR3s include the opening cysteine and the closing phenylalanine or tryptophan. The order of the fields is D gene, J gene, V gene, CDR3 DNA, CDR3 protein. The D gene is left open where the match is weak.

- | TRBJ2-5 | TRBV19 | TGTGCCAGTAGTATACGGAGGCAGCAAGAGACCCAGTACTTC | CASSIRRQQETQYF
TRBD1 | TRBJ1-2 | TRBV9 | TGTGCCAGCAGCCCAAGGACAGGGGGCTATGGCTACACCTTC | CASSPRTGGYGYTF
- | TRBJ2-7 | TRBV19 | TGTGCCAGTAGTAAGAGAGGGAGACAGGTGCCGCCCTACGAGCAGTACTTC | CASSKRGRQVPPYEQYF
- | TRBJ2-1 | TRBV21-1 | TGTGCCACCGCCATGCGGGGAGGGCCTCGTAATGAGCAGTTCTTC | CATAMRGGPRNEQFF
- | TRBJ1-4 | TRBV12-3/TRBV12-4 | TGTGCCAGCAGCTCCACTGGTGAAAAACTGTTTTTT | CASSSTGEKLFF
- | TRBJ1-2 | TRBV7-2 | TGTGCCAGCAGACCGGGAGCCAACTATGGCTACACCTTC | CASRPGANYGYTF
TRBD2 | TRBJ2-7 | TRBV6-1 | TGTGCCAGCAGTGAAACTAGCGGGAGCTACGAGCAGTACTTC | CASSETSGSYEQYF
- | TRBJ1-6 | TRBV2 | TGTGCCAGCAGTATCGGGAATTCACCCCTCCACTTT | CASSIGNSPLHF
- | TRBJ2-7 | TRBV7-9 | TGTGCCAGCAGCCCACCGGACAACCGTACCTACGAGCAGTACTTC | CASSPPDNRTYEQYF
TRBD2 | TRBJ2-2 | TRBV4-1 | TGCGCCAGCAGCCAGGGGGGGACTAGCGCGAACACCGGGGAGCTGTTTTTT | CASSQGGTSANTGELFF
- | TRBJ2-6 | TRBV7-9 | TGTGCCAGCAGCTTCCGCTCTGGGGCCAACGTCCTGACTTTC | CASSFRSGANVLTF
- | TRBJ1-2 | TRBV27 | TGTGCCAGCAGCAAAGCGGGTTGGCAGGGCCTTAACTATGGCTACACCTTC | CASSKAGWQGLNYGYTF
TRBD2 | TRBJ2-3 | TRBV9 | TGTGCCAGCACCACGGGAGGGTACACAGATACGCAGTATTTT | CASTTGGYTDTQYF
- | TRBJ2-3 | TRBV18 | TGTGCCAGCTCACCACCGGTTCTAGCGGACAGTACGCAGTATTTT | CASSPPVLADSTQYF
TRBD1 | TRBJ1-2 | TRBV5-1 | TGCGCCAGCAGCTTGCCCGCTCCTCAGGGGGTATATGGCTACACCTTC | CASSLPAPQGVYGYTF
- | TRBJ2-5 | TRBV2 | TGTGCCAGCAGTGACAGAGGTGGCTATAGGGAGACCCAGTACTTC | CASSDRGGYRETQYF
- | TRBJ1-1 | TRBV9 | TGTGCCAGCAGTACATATATGAACACTGAAGCTTTCTTT | CASSTYMNTEAFF